The rows below give T cell receptor beta chains drawn from one sample of a study of shared clonotypes between healthy human individuals. Measured with immunoSEQ multiplex PCR; TCRdb has only the in-frame clones, and not every one. The sample holds roughly 2.2 million clones, 85% to 95% seen once. Sequencing was done on a sample of naive CD4+ T cells from PBMCs. Receptor source: a man aged 18 to 35 in good health. Some clones in this sample may be carry-over from other donors' samples. Each CDR3 is given with its conserved first and last residue. A D gene is named only where the DNA matches it firmly. For some rows the clone size is stated as once, few or many, or as a class when expanded; others skip it.

TRBJ2-2,TRBV7-9,NA,NA,CASSPRGNTGELFF,TGTGCCAGCAGCCCCCGGGGGAACACCGGGGAGCTGTTTTTT
TRBJ2-7,TRBV7-3,NA,NA,CASGGGRVLYEQYF,TGTGCCAGCGGGGGAGGCAGGGTACTATACGAGCAGTACTTC
TRBJ2-7,TRBV28,NA,NA,CASRAPGADIHYEQYF,TGTGCCAGCAGGGCCCCCGGAGCGGATATACACTACGAGCAGTACTTC
TRBJ2-2,TRBV19,NA,NA,CASGERAGTGELFF,TGTGCCTCCGGGGAGAGGGCGGGCACCGGGGAGCTGTTTTTT
TRBJ2-1,TRBV5-1,NA,NA,CASSLYDTSSSYNEQFF,TGCGCCAGCAGCTTGTATGATACAAGTAGCTCCTACAATGAGCAGTTCTTC
TRBJ2-3,TRBV9,NA,NA,CASSVEVGGWTQYF,TGTGCCAGCAGCGTAGAAGTGGGGGGTTGGACGCAGTATTTT
TRBJ2-3,TRBV7-8,NA,NA,CASSLLLGGPDTQYF,TGTGCCAGCAGCTTACTATTGGGGGGCCCAGATACGCAGTATTTT
TRBJ2-5,TRBV7-2,NA,TRBD1,CASSFFMALGGETQYF,TGTGCCAGCAGCTTTTTCATGGCCTTAGGGGGCGAGACCCAGTACTTC
TRBJ2-2,TRBV9,NA,TRBD2,CASSVRSGSPAGELFF,TGTGCCAGCAGCGTAAGGAGCGGGAGTCCCGCCGGGGAGCTGTTTTTT
TRBJ1-1,TRBV9,NA,NA,CASQGRDRTEAFF,TGTGCCAGCCAAGGGCGGGACCGCACTGAAGCTTTCTTT
TRBJ2-1,TRBV29-1,once,TRBD2,CSVEGPGTSGEQFF,TGCAGCGTTGAAGGCCCCGGGACTAGCGGCGAGCAGTTCTTC
TRBJ2-2,TRBV9,NA,TRBD1,CASRPDPGGANTGELFF,TGTGCCAGCAGGCCTGACCCAGGGGGCGCGAACACCGGGGAGCTGTTTTTT
TRBJ2-2,TRBV19,NA,TRBD1,CASTRLTLTGEGVELFF,TGTGCCAGTACCCGCCTCACTTTGACAGGGGAAGGTGTGGAGCTGTTTTTT
TRBJ1-2,TRBV28,NA,NA,CASSPPGGGVVEGYTF,TGTGCCAGCAGTCCCCCGGGTGGCGGGGTAGTTGAGGGCTACACCTTC
TRBJ2-2,TRBV5-1,NA,NA,CASSVTLRGRNTGELFF,TGCGCCAGCAGCGTCACCTTGAGGGGCAGGAACACCGGGGAGCTGTTTTTT
TRBJ1-5,TRBV7-2,NA,NA,CASSQSSNQPQHF,TGTGCCAGCAGCCAAAGTAGCAATCAGCCCCAGCATTTT
TRBJ1-4,TRBV10-3,NA,NA,CAIRSSATNEKLFF,TGTGCCATCAGGAGTAGTGCAACTAATGAAAAACTGTTTTTT
TRBJ2-1,TRBV30,once,NA,CARNIGGVPYNEQFF,TGTGCCCGAAACATCGGGGGAGTTCCCTACAATGAGCAGTTCTTC
TRBJ2-1,TRBV18,NA,NA,CASSPAERAFNEQFF,TGTGCCAGCTCACCCGCCGAGCGGGCCTTCAATGAGCAGTTCTTC
TRBJ1-5,TRBV7-8,NA,NA,CASSFEGTGKQPQHF,TGTGCCAGCAGCTTCGAGGGGACCGGCAAGCAGCCCCAGCATTTT
TRBJ1-1,TRBV6-1,NA,TRBD1,CASRSGGTAFF,TGTGCCAGCCGATCAGGGGGGACAGCTTTCTTT
TRBJ2-6,TRBV5-1,NA,NA,CASSLGVGSMANVLTF,TGCGCCAGCAGCTTGGGGGTAGGATCAATGGCCAACGTCCTGACTTTC
TRBJ2-5,TRBV28,NA,NA,CASSLGSATAEETQYF,TGTGCCAGCAGTTTGGGGTCCGCGACAGCCGAAGAGACCCAGTACTTC
TRBJ2-7,TRBV6-1,NA,NA,CASSEVTTSPFEQYF,TGTGCCAGCAGTGAAGTGACTACAAGCCCATTCGAGCAGTACTTC
TRBJ1-1,TRBV7-9,NA,NA,CASSLMGHTEAFF,TGTGCCAGCAGCTTAATGGGTCACACTGAAGCTTTCTTT
TRBJ2-5,TRBV6-5,NA,NA,CASSRPGAETQYF,TGTGCCAGCAGCCGACCAGGGGCAGAGACCCAGTACTTC
TRBJ2-7,TRBV6-4,NA,TRBD2,CASSVGLAPSYEQYF,TGTGCCAGCAGTGTCGGACTAGCGCCATCCTACGAGCAGTACTTC
TRBJ1-5,TRBV2,NA,NA,CASSKERPGVSGYSNQPQHF,TGTGCCAGCAGTAAGGAGAGGCCTGGGGTGAGTGGATATAGCAATCAGCCCCAGCATTTT
TRBJ2-1,TRBV5-1,NA,NA,CASSLSSSYNEQFF,TGCGCCAGCAGCTTGTCGAGCTCCTACAATGAGCAGTTCTTC
TRBJ1-3,TRBV7-3,NA,NA,CASSPQGGNTIYF,TGTGCCAGCAGCCCTCAGGGAGGAAACACCATATATTTT
TRBJ2-3,TRBV20-1,NA,TRBD2,CSAWGGNTQYF,TGCAGTGCCTGGGGGGGTAATACGCAGTATTTT
TRBJ2-2,TRBV10-3,few,TRBD1,CAIRTSGTGNTGELFF,TGTGCCATCAGGACTTCCGGGACAGGGAACACCGGGGAGCTGTTTTTT
TRBJ1-1,TRBV2,NA,NA,CASRPYGNTEAFF,TGTGCCAGCAGGCCATACGGGAACACTGAAGCTTTCTTT
TRBJ2-7,TRBV5-1,few,TRBD1,CASSLGQGAYEQYF,TGCGCCAGCAGCTTAGGACAGGGGGCGTACGAGCAGTACTTC
TRBJ1-1,TRBV7-2,NA,NA,CASSLEPTTTEAFF,TGTGCCAGCAGCTTAGAACCCACGACCACTGAAGCTTTCTTT
TRBJ1-1,TRBV6-1,NA,TRBD1,CASREWTGRTEAFF,TGTGCCAGCAGAGAATGGACAGGGCGGACTGAAGCTTTCTTT
TRBJ2-3,TRBV7-3,NA,NA,CASRDGRSGSTDTQYF,TGTGCCAGCAGGGACGGAAGGAGCGGAAGCACAGATACGCAGTATTTT
TRBJ2-2,TRBV7-9,NA,NA,CASSLDLGGTGELFF,TGTGCCAGCAGCTTAGATCTCGGCGGTACCGGGGAGCTGTTTTTT
TRBJ2-5,TRBV11-2,NA,TRBD2,CASSLGLAGQETQYF,TGTGCCAGCAGCTTAGGACTAGCGGGACAAGAGACCCAGTACTTC
TRBJ1-2,TRBV19,NA,NA,CASSIPHPNGPGYTF,TGTGCCAGTAGTATTCCCCACCCGAACGGACCTGGCTACACCTTC
TRBJ2-5,TRBV18,NA,TRBD1,CASSPQGAVRETQYF,TGTGCCAGCTCACCACAGGGGGCGGTGAGGGAGACCCAGTACTTC
TRBJ1-4,TRBV28,NA,TRBD1,CASSLSTGPFLFF,TGTGCCAGCAGTTTATCGACAGGGCCCTTCTTGTTTTTT
TRBJ2-1,TRBV11-2,once,TRBD1,CASSLDGTATNEQFF,TGTGCCAGCAGCTTAGATGGGACAGCTACCAATGAGCAGTTCTTC
TRBJ1-4,TRBV30,NA,NA,CAWNGVGNTNEKLFF,TGTGCCTGGAACGGAGTGGGGAATACTAATGAAAAACTGTTTTTT
TRBJ2-7,TRBV30,NA,TRBD1,CAWSGSTGGYEQYF,TGTGCCTGGAGTGGCTCAACAGGGGGATATGAGCAGTACTTC
TRBJ1-2,TRBV28,NA,TRBD1,CASRLGPGQNYGYTF,TGTGCCAGCAGACTGGGTCCGGGACAGAACTATGGCTACACCTTC
TRBJ2-4,TRBV9,NA,TRBD1,CASSGTGTKNIQYF,TGTGCCAGCAGTGGGACAGGGACCAAAAACATTCAGTACTTC
TRBJ2-1,TRBV10-2,NA,TRBD2,CASSERVSGISYNEQFF,TGCGCCAGCAGTGAACGGGTTAGCGGGATCTCCTACAATGAGCAGTTCTTC
TRBJ1-3,TRBV13,NA,NA,CASRLRVSGNTIYF,TGTGCCAGCAGGCTCAGGGTTTCTGGAAACACCATATATTTT